These 9 T cell receptor beta chains came from one sample sequenced in a study of T cells in narcolepsy. The assay was immunoSEQ multiplex PCR, and TCRdb's table has in-frame clones only and misses some. The table shows fewer than 40,000 clones, with around 86% occurring only once. Sequencing was performed on memory (CD45RA-) CD4+ T cells from blood. These receptors all come from a human donor in good health.

The CDR3 DNA reads TGCGCCAGCAGTTCTACACAGGGGCTCGGGGAGCTGTTTTTT. Amino acids: CASSSTQGLGELFF. The chain employs TRBV23-1 and TRBJ2-2; TRBD1 matches 7 bases. TRBV23-1 is placed among ORFs of uncertain function. V dropped 5 bases and J dropped 7; count of bases not matched to a gene: 7. There are 14 residues in the CDR3.

This clone was observed a few times. The V gene is TRBV12-5, the J gene TRBJ1-2, with D unclear. The CDR3 loop spans 11 amino acids. Germline CDR1 is LGHNT and CDR2 is FRNRAP. V dropped 6 bases and J dropped 6 bases, with 8 bases sitting between them. The CDR3 sequence is CASGLHDGYTF. In DNA, the CDR3 is TGTGCTAGTGGCCTCCATGATGGCTACACCTTC.

J is TRBJ1-4 and V is TRBV6-5; D is possibly TRBD1 (5 bases). Germline-derived CDR1 and CDR2 are MNHEY and SVGAGI. The CDR3 contains 15 residues. V gave up 0 bases and J gave up 0 bases, with 5 bases separating them. DNA for the CDR3: TGTGCCAGCAGTTACTCGACAGCAACTAATGAAAAACTGTTTTTT. Protein: CASSYSTATNEKLFF.

The chain joins TRBV5-1 to TRBJ2-5; D not certain. The germline V and J ends were trimmed by 4 bases and 0 bases, with 4 bases remaining between them. This CDR3 has 12 amino acids. Germline CDR1 reads SGHRS; CDR2 reads YFSETQ. The CDR3 coding sequence is TGCGCCAGCAGCGACAACCAAGAGACCCAGTACTTC. Encoded protein: CASSDNQETQYF.

This clone showed up just a few times. As DNA, the CDR3 is TGTGCCAGCTCAGCCACCCTGGGGGGCGCTGACTATGGCTACACCTTC. The encoded protein is CASSATLGGADYGYTF. This sequence joins TRBV18 and TRBJ1-2, with a possible D match to TRBD1 (6 bases). V gave up 5 bases and J gave up 3 bases, with 19 bases separating them. CDR1 KGHSH and CDR2 LQKENI come from the germline V gene. This CDR3 spans 16 amino acids.

This chain connects TRBV18 to TRBJ2-5, with TRBD2 identical over 8 bases. Germline V CDR1 and CDR2: KGHSH, LQKENI. V lost 3 bases to trimming and J lost 3 bases; unmatched junction nucleotides: 9. The CDR3 covers 16 residues. The CDR3 here is CASSPPLGGGKETQYF. In nucleotides, the CDR3 is TGTGCCAGCTCACCCCCGTTGGGCGGGGGGAAAGAGACCCAGTACTTC.

The chain combines TRBV19 with TRBJ1-2, with TRBD1 matching over 9 bases. Germline trimming cut 5 bases from V and 6 bases from J; bases unmatched to any gene: 7. The CDR3 runs to 14 residues. The V gene's germline CDR1 is LNHDA and CDR2 SQIVND (reference sequence). The chain's CDR3 is CASSVGQGVHGYTF. In DNA, the CDR3 is TGTGCCAGTAGTGTGGGACAGGGAGTTCATGGCTACACCTTC.

As DNA, the CDR3 is TGCGCCAGCAGCTTGGGACAGAGCTACAATGAGCAGTTCTTC. Protein product: CASSLGQSYNEQFF. The V call is TRBV5-1, the J call TRBJ2-1; D possibly corresponds to TRBD1 (5 bases). CDR3 size: 14 residues. Per germline, CDR1 SGHRS and CDR2 YFSETQ. Trimming took 0 bases from V and 3 from J, leaving 7 bases between them.

The chain employs TRBV7-2 and TRBJ2-3; the match to TRBD1 covers 10 bases. Germline trimming cut 0 bases from V and 6 bases from J; bases unmatched to any gene: 9. CDR1 and CDR2 from the germline V gene are SGHTA and FQGNSA. The CDR3 covers 17 residues. For the CDR3, the DNA is TGTGCCAGCAGCTTAGCGAGACAGGGGGCAATGTCGGATACGCAGTATTTT. It yields the protein CASSLARQGAMSDTQYF.